The 28 T cell receptor beta chains below were found in one sample sequenced in a study of control samples from healthy donors and cancer patients. Data came from immunoSEQ multiplex PCR; TCRdb stores just in-frame clones and leaves some out. This sample has over 10,000 clones; roughly 79% occur once, and the top ten carry 7.5% to 8.5%. The sample was formalin-fixed, paraffin-embedded tissue. These receptors originate from a male donor with melanoma.

The gene calls are TRBV19 and TRBJ1-3; 9 bases are shared with TRBD1. After removal of 7 bases from V and 4 bases from J, the junction contained 5 bases not matched to a gene. CDR1 is LNHDA and CDR2 is SQIVND in the germline V gene (reference sequence). The CDR3 extends over 14 amino acids. For the CDR3, the DNA is TGTGCCAGTAATCGGGGACAGGGAGGAAACACCATATATTTT. This encodes CASNRGQGGNTIYF.

The rearrangement uses TRBV5-1 and TRBJ2-1; TRBD2 agrees at 7 bases. The ends lost 0 bases at V and 1 base at J; junction bases unmatched: 16. The CDR3 sequence is 20 residues long. Germline-derived CDR1 and CDR2 are SGHRS and YFSETQ. CDR3 protein: CASSLGVRGLAVGSYNEQFF. The CDR3 coding sequence is TGCGCCAGCAGCTTGGGGGTCCGGGGCCTAGCGGTTGGATCCTACAATGAGCAGTTCTTC.

The genes are TRBV7-6 and TRBJ2-2; TRBD1 agrees at 10 bases. Trimming at V came to 5 bases and at J to 6 bases, leaving 6 bases not matched to a gene. Germline CDR1 is SGHVS and CDR2 is FNYEAQ. The CDR3 is made up of 15 amino acids. CDR3 DNA sequence: TGTGCCAGCAGCCCGGGGGGGACAGGGGCCGGGGAGCTGTTTTTT. It encodes CASSPGGTGAGELFF.

The J gene is TRBJ1-3, the V gene TRBV6-5; D ambiguous. This CDR3 comprises 13 residues. Trimming stripped 7 bases from V and 2 bases from J, with 9 bases between. Per germline, CDR1 MNHEY and CDR2 SVGAGI. The CDR3 bases are TGTGCCAGCACGGCAGACACTGGAAACACCATATATTTT. It translates to CASTADTGNTIYF.

This clone has only a few counts. The chain links TRBV19 to TRBJ1-2; D perhaps matches TRBD1 (6 bases). Per the germline V gene, CDR1 is LNHDA and CDR2 is SQIVND (reference sequence). V was shortened by 10 bases and J by 5 bases, with 17 bases between the two germline ends. This CDR3 is 13 amino acids long. The CDR3 loop is CATTIRGAYGYTF. The CDR3 coding sequence is TGTGCCACCACGATACGGGGGGCATATGGCTACACCTTC. Using reference TRBV19 and TRBJ1-2 for the parts outside the CDR3, the full variable domain is DGGITQSPKYLFRKEGQNVTLSCEQNLNHDAMYWYRQDPGQGLRLIYYSQIVNDFQKGDIAEGYSVSREKKESFPLTVTSAQKNPTAFYLCATTIRGAYGYTFGSGTRLTVV.

This clone is deemed medium-sized. This chain connects TRBV6-2 or TRBV6-3 to TRBJ1-1, with D tentatively TRBD1 (5 bases). This CDR3 is built from 16 residues. V lost 4 bases and J lost 4, with 19 bases in between. Germline-derived CDR1 and CDR2 are MNHEY and SVGEGT. DNA for the CDR3: TGTGCCAGCAGTTCCCCAGACCTCTCAAGGGGCACTGAAGCTTTCTTT. Its protein product is CASSSPDLSRGTEAFF.

V usage is TRBV7-7 and J usage is TRBJ2-1, with a tentative D call TRBD2 (6 bases). The V end was cut by 5 bases, the J end by 4 bases, with 21 bases between. Germline lookup yields CDR1 SSHAT and CDR2 FNYEAQ (reference sequence). This CDR3 region has 17 residues. The DNA for the CDR3 is TGTGCCAGCAGCCCCCCCTCGGGTCGCCGGGGGTACAATGAGCAGTTCTTC. The encoded protein is CASSPPSGRRGYNEQFF. The full variable domain, with the rest looked up from reference TRBV7-7 and TRBJ2-1, is GAGVSQSPRYKVTKRGQDVTLRCDPISSHATLYWYQQALGQGPEFLTYFNYEAQPDKSGLPSDRFSAERPEGSISTLTIQRTEQRDSAMYRCASSPPSGRRGYNEQFFGPGTRLTVL.

V is TRBV12-3 or TRBV12-4 and J is TRBJ2-1, with a tentative D call TRBD2 (6 bases). V shed 7 bases and J shed 7 bases, with 14 bases lying between them. There are 13 residues in the CDR3. CDR3 nucleotide sequence: TGTGCCAGCAATCTAATCGGGGGAAATGAGCAGTTCTTC. Amino acid sequence: CASNLIGGNEQFF.

The chain uses TRBV19 and TRBJ1-1; D possibly corresponds to TRBD1 (6 bases). Germline V gene sequence: CDR1 LNHDA, CDR2 SQIVND (reference sequence). The CDR3 has 15 residues. V was pared by 8 bases and J by 5 bases, with 21 bases between. This CDR3 reads CASSGGAVGRTEAFF. CDR3 in DNA: TGTGCCAGTTCCGGGGGCGCGGTCGGGCGGACTGAAGCTTTCTTT.

The chain employs TRBV7-8 and TRBJ2-2; D is unclear. Germline V CDR1 and CDR2: SGHVS, FQNEAQ. The CDR3 is made up of 14 amino acids. Trimming cost V 5 bases and J 6 bases, with 13 bases left between them. The CDR3 DNA follows: TGTGCCAGCAGCCTCATATTGCAGGCCGGGGAGCTGTTTTTT. Residues: CASSLILQAGELFF.

The chain has TRBV4-2 and TRBJ2-3; 11 bases are shared with TRBD2. Germline V gene data show CDR1 as LGHNA and CDR2 as YNFKEQ. The V segment lost 3 bases and the J segment 2 bases; nucleotides outside the gene matches: 4. CDR3 size: 16 residues. The CDR3 spells CASSQVSGGATDTQYF. Written as DNA, the CDR3 is TGTGCCAGCAGCCAGGTTAGCGGGGGGGCCACAGATACGCAGTATTTT.

V is TRBV19 and J is TRBJ2-3; the D call may be TRBD1 or TRBD2 (6 bases each). CDR3 length: 16 amino acids. Germline V gene sequence: CDR1 LNHDA, CDR2 SQIVND (reference sequence). Trimming removed 7 bases from V and 2 bases from J, with 19 bases in between. CDR3 sequence reads: CASTQGRRGVTDTQYF. The CDR3 DNA follows: TGTGCCAGTACCCAGGGGCGGCGGGGAGTCACAGATACGCAGTATTTT.

The J gene is TRBJ1-1, the V gene TRBV29-1; 8 bases fit TRBD1. Germline assignment: CDR1 SQVTM and CDR2 ANQGSEA. The J segment lost 1 base and the V segment lost 6 bases, leaving 7 bases of the junction unmatched. The CDR3 length is 14 residues. CDR3 sequence reads: CSVLKDRGNTEAFF. In nucleotides, the CDR3 is TGCAGCGTCCTAAAAGACAGGGGGAACACTGAAGCTTTCTTT.

In the case of this clone: A much larger clonotype is one base distant, so this may be a read error. The sample carries other DNA sequences with the same CDR3. V gene TRBV7-8 combines with J gene TRBJ2-2; D assignment may be TRBD1 or TRBD2 (6 bases each). Trimming stripped 3 bases from V and 6 bases from J, with 14 bases between. The CDR3 loop spans 15 amino acids. Germline V gives CDR1 SGHVS, CDR2 FQNEAQ. CDR3: CASSLGGQRPGELFF. CDR3 nucleotides: TGTGCCAGCAGCTTGGGGGGACAAAGGCCCGGGGAGCTGTTTTTT.

V is TRBV5-4 and J is TRBJ1-4; D possibly corresponds to TRBD1 (5 bases). The CDR3 runs 14 residues. The germline V and J ends were trimmed by 2 bases and 8 bases, with 13 bases remaining between them. Germline lookup yields CDR1 SGHNT and CDR2 YYREEE (reference sequence). CDR3: CASSLPGLPEKLFF. The DNA for the CDR3 is TGTGCCAGCAGCTTACCGGGACTTCCCGAAAAACTGTTTTTT.

A remark on this clone: One end of the junction does not line up with germline, which may come from a read error. The chain joins TRBV25-1 to TRBJ2-5; D may be TRBD1 (6 bases). The CDR3 loop spans 12 amino acids. Per the germline V gene, CDR1 is MGHDK and CDR2 is SYGVNS. The CDR3 spells CASSEFTGSTNF. CDR3 in DNA: TGTGCCAGCAGTGAATTTACAGGGTCAACGAACTTC.

In its sample, this clone was seen once. The gene calls are TRBV20-1 and TRBJ1-2; D might be TRBD1 (5 bases). The V end lost 6 bases, the J end lost 3 bases, and 8 bases lay between the germline ends. This CDR3 is 11 amino acids long. Germline loops: CDR1 DFQATT, CDR2 SNEGSKA (reference sequence). The CDR3 is CSAGADYGYTF. DNA for the CDR3: TGCAGTGCCGGGGCGGACTATGGCTACACCTTC.

This chain joins TRBV29-1 and TRBJ2-7, with D possibly TRBD2 on 5 matching bases. From germline, CDR1 is SQVTM and CDR2 ANQGSEA. Trimming stripped 4 bases from V and 3 bases from J, with 13 bases between. The CDR3 has 13 amino acids. In DNA form, the CDR3 reads TGCAGCGTTGGAAAGGGAGTCGGCTACGAGCAGTACTTC. This sequence encodes CSVGKGVGYEQYF.

This chain joins TRBV1 and TRBJ2-3; the table's TRBD2 call for D was not verified on the DNA. TRBV1 is a known pseudogene. This CDR3 region has 16 residues. CDR3 DNA: TGCACCAGCAGTCCTACTAGCGGGAGTAGCACAGATACGCAGTATTTT. It specifies CTSSPTSGSSTDTQYF.

The V and J genes are TRBV5-4 and TRBJ1-5; D is ambiguous. The germline CDR1 and CDR2 sequences are SGHNT and YYREEE (reference sequence). V gave up 2 bases and J gave up 2 bases, with 5 bases separating them. The CDR3 length is 13 residues. For the CDR3, the DNA is TGTGCCAGCAGCTTTGCCGGCAATCAGCCCCAGCATTTT. Its translation: CASSFAGNQPQHF. Complete variable domain (other parts from reference TRBV5-4 and TRBJ1-5): ETGVTQSPTHLIKTRGQQVTLRCSSQSGHNTVSWYQQALGQGPQFIFQYYREEENGRGNFPPRFSGLQFPNYSSELNVNALELDDSALYLCASSFAGNQPQHFGDGTRLSIL.

The genes are TRBV5-4 and TRBJ1-5; D may be TRBD1 (6 bases). Trimming removed 2 bases at V and 6 bases at J, with 12 bases between. The V gene's germline CDR1 is SGHNT and CDR2 YYREEE (reference sequence). The CDR3 is made up of 14 amino acids. CDR3 amino acids: CASSLAGGGQPQHF. The CDR3 DNA follows: TGTGCCAGCAGCTTAGCCGGGGGCGGTCAGCCCCAGCATTTT. The complete variable domain, with remaining parts taken from reference TRBV5-4 and TRBJ1-5, reads ETGVTQSPTHLIKTRGQQVTLRCSSQSGHNTVSWYQQALGQGPQFIFQYYREEENGRGNFPPRFSGLQFPNYSSELNVNALELDDSALYLCASSLAGGGQPQHFGDGTRLSIL.

In this sample, this clone turned up once. The chain combines TRBV2 with TRBJ2-1, with 10 nucleotides matching TRBD2. The CDR3 spans 15 residues. The V gene's germline CDR1 is SNHLY and CDR2 FYNNEI. Germline trimming cut 6 bases from V and 6 bases from J; bases unmatched to any gene: 8. The CDR3 reads CASRESGGAINEQFF. CDR3 bases: TGTGCCAGCAGAGAAAGCGGGGGGGCCATCAATGAGCAGTTCTTC.

The V call is TRBV5-1, the J call TRBJ2-5, with D unresolved. Germline lookup yields CDR1 SGHRS and CDR2 YFSETQ. V lost 1 base to trimming and J lost 4 bases, with 14 bases between them. This CDR3 comprises 15 residues. As DNA, the CDR3 is TGCGCCAGCAGCTTGAATACAAGAAGAGCAGAGACCCAGTACTTC. Its protein product is CASSLNTRRAETQYF.

The V and J genes are TRBV25-1 and TRBJ2-1, with D hard to call. Trimming took off 10 bases at V and 8 bases at J, with 30 bases between the two ends. The CDR3 loop spans 17 amino acids. Germline V gives CDR1 MGHDK, CDR2 SYGVNS. The CDR3 DNA follows: TGTGCCACCGCGTCTTCTACATCAATCAAAGATATCCATGAGCAGTTCTTC. Translated, it gives CATASSTSIKDIHEQFF.

The CDR3: CASSHTVRGLNSYNEQFF. DNA for the CDR3: TGTGCCAGCAGCCACACTGTGAGGGGACTCAACTCCTACAATGAGCAGTTCTTC. The rearrangement links TRBV11-3 to TRBJ2-1; possible D gene TRBD2, 6 bases. CDR1 is SGHNT, CDR2 YENEEA, per germline. Trimming shortened V by 5 bases and J by 0 bases, and 20 bases separated the two germline ends. This CDR3 region has 18 residues.

The V gene is TRBV7-2, the J gene TRBJ1-4; TRBD1 aligns across 7 bases. From germline, CDR1 is SGHTA and CDR2 FQGNSA. The CDR3 spans 16 residues. With V trimmed by 5 bases and J by 8 bases, 14 bases remained unmatched. CDR3: CASSQAGAGGSEKLFF. In nucleotides, the CDR3 is TGTGCCAGCAGCCAAGCGGGCGCAGGGGGGAGCGAAAAACTGTTTTTT.

The chain couples TRBV4-2 to TRBJ1-5, with TRBD1 matching over 9 bases. Germline CDR1 is LGHNA and CDR2 is YNFKEQ. The V and J ends lost 6 bases and 1 base, in that order; junction bases with no gene match: 4. The CDR3 has 15 amino acids. CDR3 residues: CASRRDRESNQPQHF. In DNA form, the CDR3 reads TGTGCCAGCAGAAGGGACAGGGAGAGCAATCAGCCCCAGCATTTT.

Concerning this clone itself: At one of its ends the junction is not consistent with the germline gene, which may arise from a read error. The rearrangement joins TRBV19 to TRBJ2-5; 9 nucleotides match TRBD1. CDR1 is LNHDA and CDR2 is SQIVND in the germline V gene (reference sequence). The CDR3 spans 16 residues. The DNA of the CDR3 is TGTGCTAGTAGTATCTCCACAGGGGGCCTCGGAGAGACCCAGTACTTC. This sequence encodes CASSISTGGLGETQYF.